These 31 T cell receptor beta chains share one sample of origin, sequenced in a study of CD8+CD57+ T cells in acquired aplastic anemia. TCR beta VDJ and CDR3 were profiled, and genomic DNA was the template. MiXCR, run by TCRdb on the reads, gives a single entry per CDR3 protein. The table includes 250,000 to 300,000 distinct CDR3 sequences, roughly three fifths detected once. Input material: sorted CD4+, CD8+, or CD8+CD57+ T cells (not recorded which) from PBMCs. These receptors were collected from a human donor with severe aplastic anemia or a healthy control (not recorded which).

The chain employs TRBV2 and TRBJ2-7, with 11 bases aligning to TRBD1. V gave up 7 bases and J gave up 3 bases; unmatched junction bases: 8. CDR1 and CDR2 (germline): SNHLY, FYNNEI. The CDR3 totals 15 residues. CDR3 nucleotide sequence: TGTGCCAGCATACCACCGGGACAGGGGGACTACGAGCAGTACTTC. Residues: CASIPPGQGDYEQYF.

This clonotype was counted ten times or more. The J gene is TRBJ1-2, the V gene TRBV12-3 or TRBV12-4; D is perhaps TRBD1 (6 bases). The CDR3 totals 13 residues. Deletions cut 1 base from V and 6 bases from J, with 9 bases between. CDR3 protein: CASSLGGADGYTF. CDR3 nucleotides: TGTGCCAGCAGTTTAGGGGGGGCTGATGGCTACACCTTC.

This clonotype showed up many times. The chain recombines TRBV13 with TRBJ2-3; tentatively, D is TRBD2 (6 bases). Germline assignment: CDR1 PRHDT and CDR2 FYEKMQ (reference sequence). With 4 bases removed from V and 0 bases from J, the gap between germline ends came to 14 bases. The CDR3 runs to 16 residues. The CDR3 DNA reads TGTGCCAGCAGCTCCCTTGGGGGGTCCAGCACAGATACGCAGTATTTT. Protein sequence: CASSSLGGSSTDTQYF. Looking up the rest from reference TRBV13 and TRBJ2-3 gives the full variable domain: AAGVIQSPRHLIKEKRETATLKCYPIPRHDTVYWYQQGPGQDPQFLISFYEKMQSDKGSIPDRFSAQQFSDYHSELNMSSLELGDSALYFCASSSLGGSSTDTQYFGPGTRLTVL.

CDR3 sequence: CASSDPRTGGEETQYF. The CDR3 DNA is TGTGCCAGCAGCGATCCCCGGACAGGGGGAGAAGAGACCCAGTACTTC. The chain uses TRBV11-1 and TRBJ2-5; TRBD1 aligns across 10 bases. CDR1 and CDR2 from the germline V gene are SGHAT and FQDESV (reference sequence). Germline trimming cut 5 bases from V and 3 bases from J; bases unmatched to any gene: 9. CDR3 size: 16 residues.

This chain connects TRBV6-5 to TRBJ1-4, with D hard to call. In germline, CDR1 is MNHEY, CDR2 SVGAGI. Deletions cut 5 bases from V and 4 bases from J, with 11 bases between. CDR3 length: 14 residues. CDR3 loop: CASSSCELNEKLFF. The DNA of the CDR3 is TGTGCCAGCAGTAGCTGTGAACTTAATGAAAAACTGTTTTTT.

The V call is TRBV20-1, the J call TRBJ2-1, with D possibly called TRBD1 or TRBD2 (6 bases each). The CDR3 contains 14 residues. The V end lost 3 bases, the J end lost 0 bases, and 9 bases lay between the germline ends. The germline V gene has CDR1 DFQATT and CDR2 SNEGSKA (reference sequence). The CDR3 region is CSASRGASYNEQFF. The CDR3 DNA sequence: TGCAGTGCTAGTAGGGGGGCCTCCTACAATGAGCAGTTCTTC.

This clonotype was seen repeatedly, ten times or more. The rearrangement links TRBV24-1 to TRBJ2-1; D could derive from TRBD1 or TRBD2 (6 bases each). This CDR3 is built from 16 residues. Trimming took off 3 bases at V and 0 bases at J, with 11 bases between the two ends. Germline CDR1 reads KGHDR; CDR2 reads SFDVKD. CDR3 sequence (DNA): TGTGCCACCAGTGATCAGAGGGGGGCCTCCTACAATGAGCAGTTCTTC. Translation: CATSDQRGASYNEQFF.

This chain joins TRBV15 and TRBJ1-2, with D maybe TRBD1 (6 bases). This CDR3 comprises 15 residues. Germline loops: CDR1 LNHNV, CDR2 YYDKDF (reference sequence). The V end lost 5 bases, the J end lost 3 bases, and 16 bases lay between the germline ends. CDR3 in amino acids: CATSPRTASDYGYTF. CDR3 nucleotide sequence: TGTGCCACCAGCCCCCGGACAGCCTCCGACTATGGCTACACCTTC.

This clonotype showed up just a few times. The chain carries TRBV20-1 and TRBJ2-5; possible D gene TRBD2, 6 bases. Germline V CDR1 and CDR2: DFQATT, SNEGSKA (reference sequence). The CDR3 totals 15 residues. Trimming removed 7 bases from V and 2 bases from J, with 20 bases in between. DNA for the CDR3: TGCAGTGGGGTCTTACCGGGGAGGCCTCAAGAGACCCAGTACTTC. Its protein product is CSGVLPGRPQETQYF.

The sample holds a few counts of this clonotype. This may come from a read error, since a much larger clone is one base off. The V call is TRBV2, the J call TRBJ1-1; tentatively, D is TRBD1 (6 bases). The CDR3 totals 14 residues. V shed 6 bases and J shed 3 bases, with 14 bases lying between them. The germline gives CDR1 SNHLY, CDR2 FYNNEI. In DNA, the CDR3 is TGTGCCAGCAGAACCGGGACAAAGGACACTGAAGCTTTCTTT. Its protein product is CASRTGTKDTEAFF.

The rearrangement joins TRBV7-8 to TRBJ2-3, with 7 positions matching TRBD2. The ends lost 0 bases at V and 1 base at J; junction bases unmatched: 1. The CDR3 is made up of 15 amino acids. The germline gives CDR1 SGHVS, CDR2 FQNEAQ. The CDR3 loop reads CASSLALAGTDTQYF. The CDR3 bases are TGTGCCAGCAGCTTAGCGCTAGCGGGCACAGATACGCAGTATTTT.

This clonotype has at least ten counts. In DNA, the CDR3 is TGTGCCAGCAGTGATGTAGCGGGAGAGACCCAGTACTTC. Its translation is CASSDVAGETQYF. The chain links TRBV2 to TRBJ2-5; the match to TRBD2 covers 7 bases. V shed 3 bases, J shed 4 bases, and the junction held 2 bases outside the gene matches. Germline-derived CDR1 and CDR2 are SNHLY and FYNNEI. This CDR3 spans 13 amino acids.

This clonotype was counted ten times or more. The gene calls are TRBV20-1 and TRBJ1-5; D is undetermined. With 0 bases removed from V and 5 bases from J, the gap between germline ends came to 14 bases. The CDR3 is 15 residues long. Germline CDR1 and CDR2: DFQATT and SNEGSKA (reference sequence). The CDR3: CSARDPGSVYQPQHF. CDR3 sequence (DNA): TGCAGTGCTAGAGATCCAGGAAGTGTATATCAGCCCCAGCATTTT.

Many counts were recorded for this clonotype. The chain joins TRBV9 to TRBJ2-1, with D unresolved. Trimming stripped 0 bases from V and 3 bases from J, with 10 bases between. CDR1 SGDLS and CDR2 YYNGEE come from the germline V gene. This CDR3 region has 15 residues. CDR3 loop: CASSVGGSHYNEQFF. As DNA, the CDR3 is TGTGCCAGCAGCGTAGGTGGTAGCCACTACAATGAGCAGTTCTTC.

CDR3 protein: CASSVGQRGSGNTIYF. DNA of the CDR3: TGTGCCAGCAGCGTAGGGCAAAGGGGTTCTGGAAACACCATATATTTT. The V call is TRBV9, the J call TRBJ1-3; D is perhaps TRBD1 (5 bases). The CDR3 contains 16 residues. Germline values: CDR1 SGDLS, CDR2 YYNGEE. The V end was cut by 0 bases, the J end by 1 base, with 11 bases between.

This clonotype has a count of ten or more. This chain links TRBV5-6 with TRBJ2-7; 7 nucleotides match TRBD1. From germline, CDR1 is SGHDT and CDR2 YYEEEE. The CDR3 sequence is 14 residues long. Trimming took 6 bases from V and 5 from J; bases not matched to a gene: 11. This chain's CDR3 is CASIAEGAADEQYF. The CDR3 DNA follows: TGTGCCAGCATCGCCGAGGGGGCCGCTGACGAGCAGTACTTC. Filled out from reference TRBV5-6 and TRBJ2-7, the complete variable domain reads DAGVTQSPTHLIKTRGQQVTLRCSPKSGHDTVSWYQQALGQGPQFIFQYYEEEERQRGNFPDRFSGHQFPNYSSELNVNALLLGDSALYLCASIAEGAADEQYFGPGTRLTVT.

This clonotype has just a few counts. A much more abundant neighbour one base away suggests this may be a read error. The limits of the CDR3 on the DNA are not certain, so only TCRdb's listed CDR3 is given. The rearrangement uses TRBV27 and TRBJ1-6; TRBD1, the table's D call, lacks a check against the DNA. The germline CDR1 and CDR2 sequences are MNHEY and SMNVEV (reference sequence). The CDR3 has 15 residues if both end residues are counted. The CDR3 spells CASSLVGTGNSPLRF.

This clonotype was seen ten or more times. The chain carries TRBV5-1 and TRBJ2-7; D is uncertain. CDR1 and CDR2 from the germline V gene are SGHRS and YFSETQ. V was pared by 1 base and J by 6 bases, with 11 bases between. The length of the CDR3 is 13 residues. CDR3 in amino acids: CASSLTMSGEQYF. The CDR3, as DNA: TGCGCCAGCAGCTTGACGATGTCGGGCGAGCAGTACTTC.

In its sample, this clonotype was seen a few times. This chain uses TRBV10-3 with TRBJ1-1, with 8 bases that match TRBD1. The germline CDR1 and CDR2 sequences are ENHRY and SYGVKD. This CDR3 comprises 13 residues. V lost 10 bases and J lost 7; bases outside the gene matches: 11. The CDR3 here is CATNRGGGGEAFF. The DNA for the CDR3 is TGTGCCACCAACAGGGGGGGAGGGGGTGAAGCTTTCTTT.

This chain uses TRBV25-1 with TRBJ2-1, with 9 bases fitting TRBD2. Germline lookup yields CDR1 MGHDK and CDR2 SYGVNS. V gave up 8 bases and J gave up 9 bases; unmatched junction bases: 5. The CDR3 has 12 residues. For the CDR3, the DNA is TGTGCCAGCCGAGCGGGGGGCATTGAGCAGTTCTTC. Encoded protein: CASRAGGIEQFF.

This clonotype has only a few counts. This sequence joins TRBV10-3 and TRBJ1-2; unclear D gene. Between the trimmed V and J ends, which lost 0 bases and 8 bases, there was a span of 22 bases. Per germline, CDR1 ENHRY and CDR2 SYGVKD. This CDR3 comprises 17 residues. CDR3 nucleotide sequence: TGTGCCATCAGTGAGTCGATAAACGACCTTGACGGGAAAGGCTACACCTTC. This codes for CAISESINDLDGKGYTF.

This clonotype was counted ten times or more. J is TRBJ2-1 and V is TRBV11-3; a weak D match, TRBD1 (7 bases). This CDR3 spans 15 amino acids. Trimming cost V 4 bases and J 3 bases, with 13 bases left between them. Germline lookup yields CDR1 SGHNT and CDR2 YENEEA. The CDR3 loop reads CASSYRQGGYNEQFF. As DNA, the CDR3 is TGTGCCAGCAGCTACCGACAGGGAGGCTACAATGAGCAGTTCTTC.

This clonotype was seen at least ten times. The chain combines TRBV6-5 with TRBJ2-1; D might be TRBD1 or TRBD2, each matching 5 bases. There are 14 residues in the CDR3. V lost 6 bases to trimming and J lost 9 bases, with 18 bases between them. The germline V gene has CDR1 MNHEY and CDR2 SVGAGI. The DNA for the CDR3 is TGTGCCAGCAGACCAATGAGGGGAGTGGCTGAGCAGTTCTTC. This translates into CASRPMRGVAEQFF.

The J gene is TRBJ2-5, the V gene TRBV25-1; D unresolved. Germline CDR1 MGHDK, CDR2 SYGVNS. This CDR3 contains 11 residues. Trimming removed 5 bases from V and 7 bases from J, with 8 bases in between. The CDR3 region is CASSSPTTQYF. CDR3 in DNA: TGTGCCAGCAGTTCACCGACGACCCAGTACTTC.

The V gene is TRBV20-1, the J gene TRBJ2-1; 9 bases match TRBD2. The trim removed 3 bases at V and 5 bases at J, leaving 8 bases unmatched. The CDR3 is 15 amino acids. Germline V lookup: CDR1 DFQATT, CDR2 SNEGSKA (reference sequence). As DNA, the CDR3 is TGCAGTGCTAGGCTGCCTAGCGGGAATAACAATGAGCAGTTCTTC. Protein product: CSARLPSGNNNEQFF.

Comment on this clonotype: The junction shows a germline mismatch at one end, possibly a read error. The J gene is TRBJ1-6, the V gene TRBV2; D not resolved. CDR1 and CDR2 (germline): SNHLY, FYNNEI. The CDR3 runs to 12 residues. CDR3 protein: CASSEGRRSQNF. In DNA, the CDR3 is TGTGCCAGCAGTGAAGGCAGGCGAAGCCAGAATTTC.

In this sample, this clonotype turned up once. The chain couples TRBV20-1 to TRBJ2-1, with 12 bases lining up with TRBD2. The CDR3 sequence is 11 residues long. CDR1 and CDR2 (germline): DFQATT, SNEGSKA (reference sequence). J gave up 15 bases and V 6 bases, and 6 bases lay outside the gene matches. This CDR3 reads CSATGLAGLFF. The CDR3 region has the DNA TGCAGTGCAACGGGACTAGCGGGCCTGTTCTTC.

This clonotype was counted only a few times. The DNA for the CDR3 is TGTGCCAGCAGTGAAGCACGGGGCCCCAACGTCCTGACTTTC. Protein: CASSEARGPNVLTF. The chain couples TRBV2 to TRBJ2-6, with D possibly being TRBD1 or TRBD2 (5 bases each). The CDR3 has 14 amino acids. CDR1 is SNHLY and CDR2 is FYNNEI in the germline V gene. The germline V and J ends were trimmed by 0 bases and 8 bases, with 8 bases remaining between them.

The chain uses TRBV19 and TRBJ2-5; 8 bases align to TRBD2. Trimming cost V 4 bases and J 4 bases; bases outside gene matches: 5. CDR3 length: 14 residues. Germline CDR1 reads LNHDA; CDR2 reads SQIVND (reference sequence). CDR3 coding DNA: TGTGCCAGTAGTAGAGCGGGGGAAGGAGAGACCCAGTACTTC. Translating gives CASSRAGEGETQYF. Together with reference TRBV19 and TRBJ2-5, the CDR3 gives the full variable domain: DGGITQSPKYLFRKEGQNVTLSCEQNLNHDAMYWYRQDPGQGLRLIYYSQIVNDFQKGDIAEGYSVSREKKESFPLTVTSAQKNPTAFYLCASSRAGEGETQYFGPGTRLLVL.

In its sample, this clonotype was seen a few times. Being one base from a much bigger clone, this may be a read error. This sequence joins TRBV20-1 and TRBJ2-7, with D perhaps TRBD2 (6 bases). Germline CDR1 DFQATT, CDR2 SNEGSKA (reference sequence). The CDR3 loop spans 15 amino acids. CDR3 sequence reads: CSASFRAGGVGERYF. DNA for the CDR3: TGCAGTGCTAGTTTTCGGGCGGGCGGGGTTGGGGAGCGGTACTTC.

This clonotype was found many times. The chain uses TRBV20-1 and TRBJ2-3; TRBD2 matches 9 bases. This CDR3 is 17 amino acids long. The germline CDR1 and CDR2 sequences are DFQATT and SNEGSKA (reference sequence). The trim removed 1 base at V and 8 bases at J, leaving 16 bases unmatched. CDR3 in amino acids: CSARVETAGLAFGTQYF. The DNA of the CDR3 is TGCAGTGCTAGAGTAGAGACCGCGGGACTAGCTTTCGGTACGCAGTATTTT.